This T cell receptor (beta chain) was profiled in a study of somatic mutations in cytotoxic T cells in rheumatoid arthritis. Turning to the study itself: Patients gave 30 ml EDTA peripheral blood immediately after diagnosis, prior to starting treatment.

Study-level points and caveats: Levels of CD8+ T-cell clonality in rheumatoid arthritis patients were statistically indistinguishable from those seen in age-matched healthy controls, with no significant difference.

Trimming cost V 0 bases and J 9 bases, with 12 bases left between them. This CDR3 is built from 15 residues. Germline V gene sequence: CDR1 LGHNA, CDR2 YNFKEQ. Produced via immunoSEQ multiplex PCR; TCRdb's table is partial and in-frame only. The sample carries some 14,000 clones, 70% to 75% recorded once. In the case of this clone: What it binds is unknown.

Sequenced material: CD8+ T cells sorted from blood. The chain combines TRBV4-2 with TRBJ1-6, with D perhaps TRBD1 (5 bases). This receptor was taken from an adult with rheumatoid arthritis. The CDR3 loop reads CASSQDFRDTSPLHF. The CDR3 region has the DNA TGTGCCAGCAGCCAAGATTTCAGGGATACTTCACCCCTCCACTTT.